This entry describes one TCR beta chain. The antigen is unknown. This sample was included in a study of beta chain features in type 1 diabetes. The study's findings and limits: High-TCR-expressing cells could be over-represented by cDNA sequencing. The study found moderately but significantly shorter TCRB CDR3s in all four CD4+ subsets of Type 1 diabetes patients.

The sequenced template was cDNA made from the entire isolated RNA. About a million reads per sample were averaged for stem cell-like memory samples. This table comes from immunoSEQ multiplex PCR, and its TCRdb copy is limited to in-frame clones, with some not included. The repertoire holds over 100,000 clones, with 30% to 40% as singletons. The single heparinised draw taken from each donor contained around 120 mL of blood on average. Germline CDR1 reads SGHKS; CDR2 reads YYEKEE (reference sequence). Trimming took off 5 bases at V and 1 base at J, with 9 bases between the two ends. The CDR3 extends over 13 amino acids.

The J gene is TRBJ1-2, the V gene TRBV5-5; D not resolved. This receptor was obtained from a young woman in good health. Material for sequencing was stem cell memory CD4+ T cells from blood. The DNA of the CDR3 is TGTGCCAGCAGGATAAGGAGTAACTATGGCTACACCTTC. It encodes CASRIRSNYGYTF.